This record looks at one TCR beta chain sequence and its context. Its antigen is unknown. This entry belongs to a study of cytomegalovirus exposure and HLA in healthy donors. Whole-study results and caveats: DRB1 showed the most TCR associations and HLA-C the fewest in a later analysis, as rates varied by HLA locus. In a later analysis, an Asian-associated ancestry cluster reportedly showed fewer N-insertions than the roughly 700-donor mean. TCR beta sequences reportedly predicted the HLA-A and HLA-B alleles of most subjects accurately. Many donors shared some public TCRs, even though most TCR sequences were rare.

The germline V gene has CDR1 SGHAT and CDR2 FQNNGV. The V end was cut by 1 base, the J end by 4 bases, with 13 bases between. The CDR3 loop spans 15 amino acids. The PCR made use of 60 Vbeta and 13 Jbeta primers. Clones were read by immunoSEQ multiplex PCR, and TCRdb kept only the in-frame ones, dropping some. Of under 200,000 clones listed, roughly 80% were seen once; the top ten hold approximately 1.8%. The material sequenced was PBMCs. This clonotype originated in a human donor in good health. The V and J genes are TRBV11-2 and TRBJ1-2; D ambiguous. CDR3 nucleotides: TGTGCCAGCAGCTTAGGTCGGGGAGGCTCCTATGGCTACACCTTC. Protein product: CASSLGRGGSYGYTF.